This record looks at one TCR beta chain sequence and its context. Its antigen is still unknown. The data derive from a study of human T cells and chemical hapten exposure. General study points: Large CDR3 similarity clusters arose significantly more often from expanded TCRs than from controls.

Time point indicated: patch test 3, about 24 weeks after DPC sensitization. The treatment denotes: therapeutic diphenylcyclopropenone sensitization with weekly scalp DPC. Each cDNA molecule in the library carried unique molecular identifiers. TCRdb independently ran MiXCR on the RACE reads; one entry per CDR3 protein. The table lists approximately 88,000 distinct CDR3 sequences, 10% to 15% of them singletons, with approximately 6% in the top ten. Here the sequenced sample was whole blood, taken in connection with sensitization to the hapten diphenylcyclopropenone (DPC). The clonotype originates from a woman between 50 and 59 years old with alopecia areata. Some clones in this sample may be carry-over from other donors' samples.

CDR3 sequence: CASSHHASGSYNEQFF. The CDR3 DNA sequence: TGTGCCAGCAGCCATCATGCTAGCGGATCCTACAATGAGCAGTTCTTC. The chain combines TRBV7-9 with TRBJ2-1, with 7 bases that match TRBD2. The CDR3 covers 16 residues. From germline, CDR1 is SEHNR and CDR2 FQNEAQ (reference sequence). Unmatched junction bases numbered 8, after V lost 5 bases and J lost 1 base.